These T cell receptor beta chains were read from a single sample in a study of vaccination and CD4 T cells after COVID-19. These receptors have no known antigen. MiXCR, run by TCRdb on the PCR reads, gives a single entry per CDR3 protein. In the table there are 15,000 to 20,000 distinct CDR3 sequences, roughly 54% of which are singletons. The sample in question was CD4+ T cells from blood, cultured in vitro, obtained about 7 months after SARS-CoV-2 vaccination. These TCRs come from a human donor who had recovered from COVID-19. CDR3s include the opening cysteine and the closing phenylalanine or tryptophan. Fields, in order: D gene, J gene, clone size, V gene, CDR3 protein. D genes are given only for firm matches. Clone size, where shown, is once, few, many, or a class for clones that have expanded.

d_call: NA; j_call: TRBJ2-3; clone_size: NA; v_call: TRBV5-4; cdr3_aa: CASSATSTDTQYF
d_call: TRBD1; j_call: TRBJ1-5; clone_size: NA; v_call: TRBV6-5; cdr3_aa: CASSYSRTGVGQPQHF
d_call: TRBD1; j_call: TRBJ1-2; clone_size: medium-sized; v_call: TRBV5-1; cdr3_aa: CASTTGQGEGYTF
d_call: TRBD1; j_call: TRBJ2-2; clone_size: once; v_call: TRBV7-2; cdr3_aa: CASSLKWGQGYTGELFF
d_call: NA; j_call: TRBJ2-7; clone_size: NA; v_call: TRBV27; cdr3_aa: CASSLWQNSYEQYF
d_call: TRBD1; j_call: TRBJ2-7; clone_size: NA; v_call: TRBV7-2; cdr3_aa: CASSATGAAYEQYF
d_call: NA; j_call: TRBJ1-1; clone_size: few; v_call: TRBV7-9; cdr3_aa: CATTKWAGGDTEAFF
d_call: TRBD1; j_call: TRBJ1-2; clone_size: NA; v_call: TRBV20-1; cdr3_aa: CSAQDTGTGKSYGYTF
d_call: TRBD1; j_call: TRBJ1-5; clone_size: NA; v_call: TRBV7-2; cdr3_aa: CASSRQGPGSNQPQHF
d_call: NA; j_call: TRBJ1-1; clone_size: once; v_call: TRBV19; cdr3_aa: CASSMIDGGWEAFF
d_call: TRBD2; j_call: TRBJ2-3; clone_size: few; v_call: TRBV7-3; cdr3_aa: CASAAGPEVDTQYF
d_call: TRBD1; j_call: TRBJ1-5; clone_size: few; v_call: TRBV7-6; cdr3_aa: CASSTGTGDQPQHF
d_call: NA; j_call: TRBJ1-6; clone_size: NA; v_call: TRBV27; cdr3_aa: CASSLGGNSPLHF
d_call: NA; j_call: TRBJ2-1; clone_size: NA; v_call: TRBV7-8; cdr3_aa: CASSHRSAPSSYNEQFF
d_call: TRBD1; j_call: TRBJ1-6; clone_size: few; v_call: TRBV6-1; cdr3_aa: CASRDRDRDNSPLHF
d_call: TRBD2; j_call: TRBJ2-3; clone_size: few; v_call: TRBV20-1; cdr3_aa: CSASRLAEPTDTQYF
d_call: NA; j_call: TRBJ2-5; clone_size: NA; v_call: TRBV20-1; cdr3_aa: CSARGPLAGGTQYF
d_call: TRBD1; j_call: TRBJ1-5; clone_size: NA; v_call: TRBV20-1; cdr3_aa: CSASGGTGVTDPDQPQHF
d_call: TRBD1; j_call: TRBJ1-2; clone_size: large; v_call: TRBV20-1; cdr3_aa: CSASGLRDRASGYGYTF
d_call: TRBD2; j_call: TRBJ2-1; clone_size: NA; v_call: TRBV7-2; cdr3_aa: CASSTSSGRGGEQFF
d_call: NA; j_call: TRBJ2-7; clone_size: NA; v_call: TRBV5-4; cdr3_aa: CASSLVGGSTYEQYF
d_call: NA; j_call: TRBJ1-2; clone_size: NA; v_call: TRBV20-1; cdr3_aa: CSARRRDGTYGYTF
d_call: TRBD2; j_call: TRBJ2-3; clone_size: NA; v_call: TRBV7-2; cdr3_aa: CASSLGLAPDTQYF
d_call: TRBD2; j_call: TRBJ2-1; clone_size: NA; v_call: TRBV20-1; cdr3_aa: CSARGLAGKPNEQFF
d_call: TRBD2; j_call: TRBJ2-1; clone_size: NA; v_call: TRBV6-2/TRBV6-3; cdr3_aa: CASSYTQSHSGRMVDEQFF
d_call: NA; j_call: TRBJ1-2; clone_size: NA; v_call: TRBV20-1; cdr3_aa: CSARYEGPPGYGYTF
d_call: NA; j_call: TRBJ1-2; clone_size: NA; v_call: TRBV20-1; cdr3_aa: CSASKPTGYGYTF
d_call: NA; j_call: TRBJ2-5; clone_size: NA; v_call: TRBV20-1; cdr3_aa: CSARDPRYQETQYF
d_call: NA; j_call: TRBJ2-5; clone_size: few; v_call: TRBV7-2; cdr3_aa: CASSLTGGVQETQYF
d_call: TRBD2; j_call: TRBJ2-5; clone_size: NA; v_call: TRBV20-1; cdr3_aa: CSASIGPLTQLAGGQETQYF
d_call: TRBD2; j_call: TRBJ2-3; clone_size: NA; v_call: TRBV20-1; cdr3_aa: CSARDRRLAATDTQYF